A selection of T cell receptor beta chains follows, all from one sample in a study of cytomegalovirus exposure and HLA in healthy donors. The data were produced by immunoSEQ multiplex PCR, yet TCRdb's version contains in-frame clones alone and is incomplete. The sample yields around 92,000 clones, around 80% seen once. The specimen sequenced was PBMCs. The receptors come from a man in his late teens or twenties in good health and CMV-seronegative. Each CDR3 is given with its conserved first and last residue. D genes are given only for firm matches. A clone size is listed for some rows: how often the clone was seen (once, few, many), or a class if it is expanded.

.	TRBV27	.	TRBJ1-4	TGTGCCAGCAGTCCGACAGTCTCCCTTAATGAAAAACTGTTTTTT	CASSPTVSLNEKLFF
.	TRBV18	.	TRBJ2-5	TGTGCCAGCTCGCCGGGGACACTTCAAGAGACCCAGTACTTC	CASSPGTLQETQYF
TRBD1	TRBV6-5	.	TRBJ1-2	TGTGCCAGCAGGCTTTCGAAGGACAGGACCTATGGCTACACCTTC	CASRLSKDRTYGYTF
.	TRBV6-5	once	TRBJ1-4	TGTGCCAGCATGAGCTGGGGGGCAACTAATGAAAAACTGTTTTTT	CASMSWGATNEKLFF
.	TRBV19	once	TRBJ1-1	TGTGCCAGTAGGTCAATCAGTGGGGGGGTCACTGAAGCTTTCTTT	CASRSISGGVTEAFF
.	TRBV30	.	TRBJ1-1	TGTGCCTGGAGCGGCCGGGGGGGGACTGAAGCTTTCTTT	CAWSGRGGTEAFF
.	TRBV9	.	TRBJ1-4	TGTGCCAGCAGCGTAGCCCCCTCCCAAAGATCAGGGGTCGAAAAACTGTTTTTT	CASSVAPSQRSGVEKLFF
.	TRBV9	.	TRBJ2-7	TGTGCCAGCAGCGTAAGTAGTGGGCAGGGGACCTACGAGCAGTACTTC	CASSVSSGQGTYEQYF
.	TRBV4-1	.	TRBJ2-1	TGCGCCAGCAGACAGGGAACCTACAATGAGCAGTTCTTC	CASRQGTYNEQFF
TRBD1	TRBV5-1	.	TRBJ2-3	TGCGCCAGCAGCTCTGGACAGGGTTTCACAGATACGCAGTATTTT	CASSSGQGFTDTQYF
TRBD1	TRBV7-9	.	TRBJ1-4	TGTGCCAGCAGCTGGGGACAGGGGTATGCAACTAATGAAAAACTGTTTTTT	CASSWGQGYATNEKLFF
.	TRBV30	.	TRBJ1-5	TGTGCCTGGAGCCATGACAGGCCCGGAGAGCCCCAGCATTTT	CAWSHDRPGEPQHF
.	TRBV21-1	.	TRBJ1-2	TGTGCCAGCAGCACCCACTCCGGGGTGGGGGGGGGCTACACCTTC	CASSTHSGVGGGYTF
TRBD1	TRBV19	.	TRBJ2-3	TGTGCCAGTAGTATTCCGGGACAGGAGACAGATACGCAGTATTTT	CASSIPGQETDTQYF
.	TRBV7-9	.	TRBJ1-2	TGTGCCAGCAGCTCCGGGACACACCGAAACTATGGCTACACCTTC	CASSSGTHRNYGYTF
.	TRBV5-6	.	TRBJ2-5	TGTGCCAGCAGCTTCGAACAGGGCCTACAAGAGACCCAGTACTTC	CASSFEQGLQETQYF
.	TRBV11-3	.	TRBJ1-1	TGTGCCAGCAGCTTAGAGGGGGACAACGCTGAAGCTTTCTTT	CASSLEGDNAEAFF